This TCR beta chain is from a study of neoadjuvant anti-PD-1 for oral cavity cancer listed by TCRdb under 2021. Some background on the complete study: Patients mostly received three to four biweekly doses of nivolumab at 3 mg/kg before curative-intent surgical resection. For patients who did not progress, a fourth nivolumab dose was given around day 43, followed by definitive surgical resection on days 50-56. Under RECIST 1.1, patients with complete response, partial response or stable disease were classed as responders, and patients with progression were classed as non-responders. A roughly 33% response rate was observed in the parent correlative cohort, in which around 13 patients were included.

For deep sequencing, each PBMC sample was run in six replicates, with libraries mostly built from about 500 ng of input genomic DNA. Following the manufacturer's instructions, the team built TCRbeta libraries using the immunoSEQ hsTCRbeta kit. Sequencing of the completed libraries took place using an Illumina NovaSeq 6000 S4 flow cell after they had been pooled to about 3 nM. The original methods were these. The immunoSEQ Analyzer was used for raw data preprocessing and quality control. The analysis was restricted to productive rearrangements, with each unique CDR3 amino acid sequence defining a clonotype. Repertoire clonality was estimated as the Gini-Simpson index, which was calculated using the R package tcR. Student's t test was used to compare Gini indices, and Pearson correlation was used to assess associations with tumor size change. TCRdb obtained this table from immuneACCESS and retained in-frame rearrangements with V and J assigned. These tables miss some clones; where compared with another copy, unresolved V genes account for less than half of the shortfall, and the remainder is unexplained. D and trimming come from the DNA, and the V and J calls and clone size come from that table. Present in this sample are about 15,000 clones, 50% to 65% of which were seen just once. The top ten hold about 2.6% of the sample.

In light of the paper, this sample's time point label describes: before neoadjuvant nivolumab. Patients had been newly diagnosed with stage II-IVA oral cavity squamous cell carcinoma, and no prior systemic or radiation treatment had been given to the patients. The cohort was made up of patients with locally advanced, HPV-negative oral cavity squamous cell carcinoma. Peripheral blood mononuclear cells were analyzed directly, without maintenance or expansion in culture. The samples were obtained from a longitudinal correlative study of a single-arm phase II trial testing neoadjuvant nivolumab in oral cavity squamous cell carcinoma. Subject-matched pre- and post-treatment PBMCs and tumors from three responders and three non-responders underwent genomic DNA-based TCRbeta sequencing. Peripheral blood mononuclear cells were collected before nivolumab treatment and again after treatment, at the time of surgery. The Maxwell RSC DNA from Cells kit was used to extract genomic DNA from PBMCs.

As regards this clone: Its recognized antigen is unknown. No much larger clonotype is one base removed from it; base qualities were not supplied.

On the study overall, not on this receptor specifically: After neoadjuvant nivolumab, T cell clonality (Gini index) in PBMCs was significantly higher in non-responders than in responders. Higher pretreatment blood Treg/Th17 ratios correlated with higher pretreatment blood TCRbeta clonality and lower post-treatment tumor TCRbeta clonality. Only a few patients per response group were included in the TCR analyses, and larger cohorts for validation were called for by the authors.

Compared with germline, V lacks 6 bases and J lacks 1 base; bases without a gene match: 4. The CDR3 sequence holds 14 residues, the cysteine and phenylalanine included. Kept here is only the CDR3 DNA, which spans 42 bases and is read in frame from base 1. Taken from the germline V gene, the CDR1 and CDR2 loops are MNHEY and SVGAGI. The source was PBMCs, collected before nivolumab (anti-PD-1) treatment. This chain is built from TRBV6-5 and TRBJ1-1, with TRBD1 identical over 8 junction bases. The sequence was collected from a person between 35 and 79 years old with oral cavity squamous cell carcinoma. The CDR3 reads as follows: CASRRGTGNTEAFF. The bases read TGTGCCAGCAGGCGGGGGACAGGGAACACTGAAGCTTTCTTT.